Below are 29 T cell receptor beta chains sequenced from a single sample in a study of blood T cell repertoires in COVID-19. Method: immunoSEQ multiplex PCR; TCRdb's copy keeps in-frame clones and lacks some. Seen here are 150,000 to 200,000 clones, approximately 95% observed once, and the top ten hold 3.5% to 5%. Sequencing was carried out using peripheral blood. The receptors stem from a woman in her forties or fifties with acute or convalescent COVID-19.

The J gene is TRBJ2-2, the V gene TRBV27, with D possibly being TRBD1 (5 bases). V was shortened by 3 bases and J by 5 bases, with 10 bases between the two germline ends. Germline CDR1 and CDR2: MNHEY and SMNVEV (reference sequence). This CDR3 contains 14 residues. This CDR3 is CASSLGRDTGELFF. As DNA, the CDR3 is TGTGCCAGCAGTTTGGGCAGGGATACCGGGGAGCTGTTTTTT.

The chain is built from TRBV19 and TRBJ2-3; 11 bases align to TRBD2. The ends lost 5 bases at V and 8 bases at J; junction bases unmatched: 15. Germline CDR1 LNHDA, CDR2 SQIVND (reference sequence). CDR3 length: 17 residues. The CDR3 sequence: CASSSQGLAASEITQYF. In nucleotides, the CDR3 is TGTGCCAGTAGTTCGCAGGGACTAGCGGCATCTGAGATTACGCAGTATTTT.

The V and J genes are TRBV28 and TRBJ1-2, with D possibly being TRBD1 (6 bases). Germline V gene lookup returns CDR1 MDHEN and CDR2 SYDVKM. With 5 bases removed from V and 5 bases from J, the gap between germline ends came to 9 bases. This CDR3 is built from 12 residues. CDR3 sequence: CASSRQVYGYTF. The CDR3 coding sequence is TGTGCCAGCAGTCGACAGGTTTATGGCTACACCTTC.

CDR3 in DNA: TGTGCCAGCAGCTTAACGGACACCACTGAAGCTTTCTTT. Its translation is CASSLTDTTEAFF. The chain has TRBV7-9 and TRBJ1-1, with a tentative D call TRBD1 (5 bases). Germline V gene lookup returns CDR1 SEHNR and CDR2 FQNEAQ (reference sequence). This CDR3 comprises 13 residues. The V end was cut by 2 bases, the J end by 4 bases, with 8 bases between. Supplemented by reference TRBV7-9 and TRBJ1-1, the full variable domain reads DTGVSQNPRHKITKRGQNVTFRCDPISEHNRLYWYRQTLGQGPEFLTYFQNEAQLEKSRLLSDRFSAERPKGSFSTLEIQRTEQGDSAMYLCASSLTDTTEAFFGQGTRLTVV.

This rearrangement joins TRBV7-6 to TRBJ1-5; D gene unclear. V was shortened by 5 bases and J by 7 bases, with 18 bases between the two germline ends. The CDR3 is made up of 15 amino acids. Germline CDR1 and CDR2: SGHVS and FNYEAQ. CDR3: CASSPLGSLGQPQHF. In DNA form, the CDR3 reads TGTGCCAGCAGCCCCCTTGGTAGTCTCGGGCAGCCCCAGCATTTT.

This clone occurred once. The chain links TRBV10-3 to TRBJ1-5, with 10 nucleotides matching TRBD1. Germline V gene lookup returns CDR1 ENHRY and CDR2 SYGVKD. Trimming removed 6 bases from V and 3 bases from J; junction bases left unmatched: 2. This CDR3 spans 14 amino acids. CDR3 amino acids: CAIRDRGDNQPQHF. The CDR3 nucleotides read TGTGCCATCAGGGACAGGGGGGACAATCAGCCCCAGCATTTT.

The chain is built from TRBV3-1 (or the pseudogene TRBV3-2) and TRBJ2-3; D is perhaps TRBD2 (7 bases). Germline CDR1 is LGHDT and CDR2 is YNNKEL (reference sequence). This CDR3 region has 15 residues. V was cut by 0 bases and J by 6 bases, with 13 bases left in between. The CDR3 region is CASSQEWRGPDTQYF. As DNA, the CDR3 is TGTGCCAGCAGCCAAGAGTGGCGGGGGCCGGATACGCAGTATTTT.

The gene calls are TRBV28 and TRBJ2-1, with 10 positions matching TRBD1. V lost 4 bases and J lost 0; bases outside the gene matches: 0. The germline CDR1 and CDR2 sequences are MDHEN and SYDVKM. The CDR3 runs 15 residues. CDR3 sequence reads: CASSWDRGSYNEQFF. CDR3 sequence (DNA): TGTGCCAGCAGTTGGGACAGGGGCTCCTACAATGAGCAGTTCTTC.

This chain uses TRBV2 with TRBJ1-1; no definite D call. CDR1 is SNHLY and CDR2 is FYNNEI in the germline V gene. The CDR3 spans 12 residues. V was clipped by 5 bases and J by 4 bases, with 8 bases between them. The CDR3 DNA reads TGTGCCAGCAGTCTCGGGGTCACTGAAGCTTTCTTT. This codes for CASSLGVTEAFF.

This chain links TRBV4-1 with TRBJ2-5, with 12 bases identical to TRBD2. The CDR3 consists of 15 residues. CDR1 MGHRA and CDR2 YSYEKL come from the germline V gene. The ends lost 4 bases at V and 7 bases at J; junction bases unmatched: 7. The CDR3 region has the DNA TGCGCCAGCAGCCCTTCTAGCGGGAGGGTTGGGACCCAGTACTTC. Amino acids: CASSPSSGRVGTQYF.

This rearrangement joins TRBV2 to TRBJ1-2; D is perhaps TRBD1 (5 bases). V dropped 6 bases and J dropped 4 bases, with 15 bases sitting between them. The CDR3 runs to 14 residues. The germline CDR1 and CDR2 sequences are SNHLY and FYNNEI. The CDR3 DNA is TGTGCCAGCAGGGGCAGGGTCGGGGGCTATGGCTACACCTTC. It codes for CASRGRVGGYGYTF. Combining the CDR3 with reference TRBV2 and TRBJ1-2 gives the whole variable domain EPEVTQTPSHQVTQMGQEVILRCVPISNHLYFYWYRQILGQKVEFLVSFYNNEISEKSEIFDDQFSVERPDGSNFTLKIRSTKLEDSAMYFCASRGRVGGYGYTFGSGTRLTVV.

V gene TRBV3-1 (or the pseudogene TRBV3-2) combines with J gene TRBJ1-6; 8 nucleotides match TRBD1. The CDR3 runs to 20 residues. Per the germline V gene, CDR1 is LGHDT and CDR2 is YNNKEL (reference sequence). The J segment lost 1 base and the V segment lost 0 bases, leaving 11 bases of the junction unmatched. CDR3 in DNA: TGTGCCAGCAGCCAAGACTTCGACAGGGGTGTCTTTTCCTATAATTCACCCCTCCACTTT. It is translated as CASSQDFDRGVFSYNSPLHF.

The chain carries TRBV7-8 and TRBJ2-1, with D hard to call. CDR3 length: 14 amino acids. V was trimmed by 1 base and J by 4 bases, leaving 8 bases between them. In germline, CDR1 is SGHVS, CDR2 FQNEAQ. The CDR3: CASSLVTAYNEQFF. DNA of the CDR3: TGTGCCAGCAGCTTAGTTACAGCTTACAATGAGCAGTTCTTC.

This clone has more than one count but fewer than ten. Other DNA sequences from this sample encode an identical CDR3 as well. V usage is TRBV19 and J usage is TRBJ2-7; TRBD1 aligns across 10 bases. Germline trimming cut 3 bases from V and 3 bases from J; bases unmatched to any gene: 2. The CDR3 totals 14 residues. The germline gives CDR1 LNHDA, CDR2 SQIVND (reference sequence). The CDR3 here is CASSIGQGVYEQYF. In DNA form, the CDR3 reads TGTGCCAGTAGTATCGGACAGGGGGTCTACGAGCAGTACTTC.

The chain has TRBV27 and TRBJ2-1; 7 bases are a match to TRBD2. Germline assignment: CDR1 MNHEY and CDR2 SMNVEV (reference sequence). V was clipped by 2 bases and J by 4 bases; unmatched bases: 14. CDR3 size: 18 residues. CDR3 nucleotides: TGTGCCAGCAGTTTACTGGGGGAGGGCCTCCCGTTTTACAATGAGCAGTTCTTC. Protein sequence: CASSLLGEGLPFYNEQFF.

The V gene is TRBV25-1, the J gene TRBJ2-3, with 9 bases matching TRBD2. Germline CDR1 reads MGHDK; CDR2 reads SYGVNS. This CDR3 has 18 residues. The trim removed 4 bases at V and 0 bases at J, leaving 11 bases unmatched. The CDR3 coding sequence is TGTGCCAGCAGTGGGGGGCCTGCGGGGGGGATTAGCACAGATACGCAGTATTTT. This encodes CASSGGPAGGISTDTQYF.

This chain uses TRBV25-1 with TRBJ2-1, with 12 bases aligning to TRBD2. V lost 4 bases and J lost 6; bases outside the gene matches: 7. CDR1 is MGHDK and CDR2 is SYGVNS in the germline V gene. The CDR3 is made up of 16 amino acids. The CDR3 nucleotides are TGTGCCAGCAGTGCCCGAACTAGCGGGGGGTTCAATGAGCAGTTCTTC. It specifies CASSARTSGGFNEQFF.

The chain uses TRBV6-5 and TRBJ2-5; the D gene is possibly TRBD1 (5 bases). Germline V gene lookup returns CDR1 MNHEY and CDR2 SVGAGI. V was cut by 8 bases and J by 4 bases, with 20 bases left in between. This CDR3 has 15 residues. The CDR3 is CASAAPGSIGETQYF. CDR3 DNA sequence: TGTGCCAGCGCAGCCCCAGGGTCAATCGGAGAGACCCAGTACTTC.

This rearrangement joins TRBV10-3 to TRBJ1-1; D possibly corresponds to TRBD1 (6 bases). The ends were cut back, 8 bases at V and 0 bases at J, with 10 bases in the middle. The CDR3 is 13 residues long. CDR1 and CDR2 (germline): ENHRY, SYGVKD. Here the CDR3 DNA reads TGTGCCATCGCGGGGGCCATGAACACTGAAGCTTTCTTT. Amino acids: CAIAGAMNTEAFF.

The chain carries TRBV29-1 and TRBJ2-6, with D maybe TRBD2 (6 bases). CDR1 and CDR2 from the germline V gene are SQVTM and ANQGSEA. The CDR3 is 15 amino acids. With 7 bases removed from V and 3 bases from J, the gap between germline ends came to 16 bases. The DNA of the CDR3 is TGCAGCGCCGTGGAGGGGAGCTTTGGGGCCAACGTCCTGACTTTC. Protein product: CSAVEGSFGANVLTF.

The V call is TRBV7-3, the J call TRBJ2-2, with unresolved D. V was trimmed by 1 base and J by 4 bases, leaving 10 bases between them. CDR1 is SGHTA and CDR2 is FQGTGA in the germline V gene. This CDR3 comprises 15 residues. The chain's CDR3 is CASSLRHSTTGELFF. CDR3 DNA: TGTGCCAGCAGCTTAAGACACTCGACCACCGGGGAGCTGTTTTTT.

The V and J genes are TRBV7-2 and TRBJ1-1; D remains unclear. The germline V gene encodes CDR1 SGHTA and CDR2 FQGNSA. CDR3 size: 16 residues. Trimming took off 1 base at V and 0 bases at J, with 12 bases between the two ends. The CDR3 region is CASSLETLRLNTEAFF. The CDR3 nucleotides are TGTGCCAGCAGCTTAGAAACGTTACGGTTGAACACTGAAGCTTTCTTT.

The gene calls are TRBV18 and TRBJ1-3; TRBD1 matches 8 bases. With 5 bases clipped from V and 4 bases from J, the junction kept 7 bases outside the gene matches. Germline V gives CDR1 KGHSH, CDR2 LQKENI. The CDR3 length is 15 residues. The CDR3, as DNA: TGTGCCAGCTCATCAGCCGGGACAGGAGGAAACACCATATATTTT. Protein: CASSSAGTGGNTIYF.

The CDR3 protein is CASSSDRVPFF. DNA of the CDR3: TGTGCCAGCAGCTCAGACAGGGTACCTTTCTTT. The chain uses TRBV11-3 and TRBJ1-1; 7 nucleotides align to TRBD1. The CDR3 is 11 amino acids. Germline V CDR1 and CDR2: SGHNT, YENEEA. Trimming at V came to 4 bases and at J to 12 bases, leaving 5 bases not matched to a gene.

V gene TRBV5-1 combines with J gene TRBJ2-5; possibly TRBD1 for D (6 bases). Between the trimmed V and J ends, which lost 4 bases and 2 bases, there was a span of 9 bases. The CDR3 consists of 13 residues. Germline loops: CDR1 SGHRS, CDR2 YFSETQ. This CDR3 is CASSTDRQETQYF. CDR3 coding DNA: TGCGCCAGCAGCACTGACAGGCAAGAGACCCAGTACTTC. The variable domain in full, completed from reference TRBV5-1 and TRBJ2-5, reads KAGVTQTPRYLIKTRGQQVTLSCSPISGHRSVSWYQQTPGQGLQFLFEYFSETQRNKGNFPGRFSGRQFSNSRSEMNVSTLELGDSALYLCASSTDRQETQYFGPGTRLLVL.

This chain uses TRBV6-5 with TRBJ2-7; unclear D gene. Germline V gene lookup returns CDR1 MNHEY and CDR2 SVGAGI. Trimming shortened V by 6 bases and J by 3 bases, and 6 bases separated the two germline ends. The CDR3 totals 11 residues. This chain's CDR3 is CASSRGYEQYF. The CDR3 coding sequence is TGTGCCAGCAGCCGCGGCTACGAGCAGTACTTC.

This clone was seen a single time. The chain carries TRBV3-1 (or the pseudogene TRBV3-2) and TRBJ1-5; TRBD1 matches at 7 bases. V gave up 11 bases and J gave up 4 bases; unmatched junction bases: 5. CDR1 and CDR2 from the germline V gene are LGHDT and YNNKEL (reference sequence). The CDR3 is made up of 12 amino acids. In nucleotides, the CDR3 is TGTGCCGGCGGGACAGCTAATCAGCCCCAGCATTTT. This gives the protein CAGGTANQPQHF.

This chain uses TRBV13 with TRBJ2-1; 9 nucleotides align to TRBD2. The CDR3 sequence is 13 residues long. V was pared by 8 bases and J by 7 bases, with 6 bases of the junction left unmatched. Germline V gene sequence: CDR1 PRHDT, CDR2 FYEKMQ (reference sequence). The CDR3 sequence: CASGGSGSNEQFF. The CDR3 DNA sequence: TGTGCCAGCGGGGGTAGCGGGAGTAATGAGCAGTTCTTC.

This chain connects TRBV19 to TRBJ1-4, with D tentatively TRBD1 (6 bases). The CDR3 sequence is 14 residues long. The germline V gene encodes CDR1 LNHDA and CDR2 SQIVND (reference sequence). The ends were cut back, 6 bases at V and 3 bases at J, with 11 bases in the middle. The CDR3 is CASRDGQSNEKLFF. The CDR3 nucleotides are TGTGCCAGTAGAGACGGACAGTCTAATGAAAAACTGTTTTTT.